The rows below give T cell receptor beta chains drawn from one sample of a study of blood T cell repertoires in COVID-19. TCRdb's table, derived via immunoSEQ multiplex PCR, lists solely in-frame clones and lacks some. The sample carries about 440,000 clones, approximately 90% recorded once. Sample: peripheral blood. The receptors were sampled from a woman aged 25 to 39 with acute or convalescent COVID-19. Each CDR3 is given with its conserved first and last residue. A D gene is named only where the DNA matches it firmly. The size of a clone is reported for some rows only, either as once, few or many, or as a class for expanded clones.

v_gene	d_gene	j_gene	abundance	CDR3aa	CDR3nt
TRBV24-1	.	TRBJ1-1	.	CATRAAGGMNTEAFF	TGTGCCACCAGGGCCGCCGGAGGAATGAACACTGAAGCTTTCTTT
TRBV5-1	TRBD1	TRBJ2-7	few	CASSSVPKDRLFAYEQYF	TGCGCCAGCAGCTCGGTGCCTAAGGACAGGCTTTTCGCCTACGAGCAGTACTTC
TRBV5-1	TRBD1	TRBJ2-1	.	CASSLALEDRDYNEQFF	TGCGCCAGCAGCTTGGCCCTTGAGGACAGGGACTACAATGAGCAGTTCTTC
TRBV24-1	.	TRBJ2-2	.	CATSDPTGITGELFF	TGTGCCACCAGTGATCCCACAGGGATCACCGGGGAGCTGTTTTTT
TRBV4-2	TRBD2	TRBJ2-7	.	CASSQGLAGTYEQYF	TGTGCCAGCAGCCAAGGACTAGCGGGGACCTACGAGCAGTACTTC
TRBV24-1	TRBD1	TRBJ2-5	.	CATSDPRDSKETQYF	TGTGCCACCAGTGACCCCCGGGACAGTAAAGAGACCCAGTACTTC
TRBV4-1	.	TRBJ2-3	.	CASSPTSQGSSTDTQYF	TGCGCCAGCAGCCCCACCTCCCAGGGCTCTAGCACAGATACGCAGTATTTT
TRBV4-1	TRBD1	TRBJ1-5	.	CASSQGQTNQPQHF	TGCGCCAGCAGCCAGGGACAGACCAATCAGCCCCAGCATTTT
TRBV19	.	TRBJ2-7	.	CASSPGYEQYF	TGTGCCAGTAGTCCCGGCTACGAGCAGTACTTC
TRBV15	TRBD1	TRBJ1-4	.	CATGQGTNEKLFF	TGTGCCACCGGACAGGGAACTAATGAAAAACTGTTTTTT
TRBV27	.	TRBJ2-7	.	CASSRGTASYEQYF	TGTGCCAGCAGTCGGGGGACAGCCTCCTACGAGCAGTACTTC
TRBV24-1	TRBD2	TRBJ2-1	.	CATSDPGGTSGLDEQFF	TGTGCCACCAGTGACCCTGGAGGGACTAGCGGCCTGGATGAGCAGTTCTTC
TRBV30	.	TRBJ1-1	.	CAWSVQSGRKNTEAFF	TGTGCCTGGAGTGTACAGTCAGGCCGGAAGAACACTGAAGCTTTCTTT
TRBV5-6	.	TRBJ2-7	.	CASSLNRDYEQYF	TGTGCCAGCAGCTTGAACCGGGACTACGAGCAGTACTTC
TRBV5-5	.	TRBJ2-1	.	CASSSDQLVLGEQFF	TGTGCCAGCAGCTCAGACCAACTAGTTTTAGGTGAGCAGTTCTTC
TRBV13	.	TRBJ2-7	.	CASSLVRGDEQYF	TGTGCCAGCAGCTTAGTTCGTGGAGACGAGCAGTACTTC
TRBV19	.	TRBJ2-7	few	CASTLSATSSYEQYF	TGTGCCAGCACCCTTAGCGCTACCAGCTCCTACGAGCAGTACTTC
TRBV7-3	TRBD1	TRBJ2-1	.	CASSLTPPGQGGNEQFF	TGTGCCAGCAGCTTAACGCCACCGGGACAGGGGGGCAATGAGCAGTTCTTC
TRBV2	.	TRBJ2-7	.	CASRDLAYEQYF	TGTGCCAGCAGAGACCTAGCCTACGAGCAGTACTTC
TRBV11-2	.	TRBJ2-7	.	CASSTTVPQGEQYF	TGTGCCAGCAGCACGACTGTACCACAGGGCGAGCAGTACTTC
TRBV4-1	TRBD1	TRBJ2-7	.	CASSQVGRGSYEQYF	TGCGCCAGCAGCCAAGTGGGCAGGGGGTCCTACGAGCAGTACTTC
TRBV6-5	.	TRBJ2-1	.	CASKIPGVYNEQFF	TGTGCCAGCAAGATCCCAGGGGTCTACAATGAGCAGTTCTTC
TRBV6-4	TRBD1	TRBJ1-1	.	CASRDTDRGTEAFF	TGTGCCAGCAGGGATACGGACAGGGGCACTGAAGCTTTCTTT
TRBV2	TRBD2	TRBJ2-1	.	CASSEEGGATDNEQFF	TGTGCCAGCAGTGAAGAGGGAGGGGCCACTGACAATGAGCAGTTCTTC
TRBV4-1	TRBD2	TRBJ2-3	.	CASSQPPTDLAGGNPDTQYF	TGCGCCAGCAGCCAACCTCCTACTGACCTGGCGGGGGGAAACCCGGATACGCAGTATTTT
TRBV7-8	TRBD1	TRBJ2-5	few	CASSVTGLRETQYF	TGTGCCAGCAGCGTGACAGGGCTGCGGGAGACCCAGTACTTC
TRBV28	.	TRBJ2-1	.	CASSPYRILRGEQFF	TGTGCCAGCAGTCCTTACCGGATCCTACGGGGTGAGCAGTTCTTC